This entry lists 10 T cell receptor beta chains sequenced from one sample in a study of cytomegalovirus exposure and HLA in healthy donors. Assay used: immunoSEQ multiplex PCR; TCRdb lists only in-frame clones, some missing. This sample yields approximately 60,000 clones, of which approximately 90% are seen a single time; around 2.8% belongs to the top ten. Material: PBMCs. These receptors all come from a man aged 18 to 35 in good health and CMV-seronegative.

The V and J genes are TRBV2 and TRBJ2-3; 12 bases line up with TRBD2. Per germline, CDR1 SNHLY and CDR2 FYNNEI. This CDR3 comprises 15 residues. V lost 6 bases to trimming and J lost 4 bases; unmatched junction nucleotides: 5. CDR3 loop: CASRVLAGGPDTQYF. The CDR3 DNA is TGTGCCAGCAGAGTACTAGCGGGAGGACCAGATACGCAGTATTTT.

The chain joins TRBV11-3 to TRBJ2-1, with 8 bases matching TRBD1. The germline V gene has CDR1 SGHNT and CDR2 YENEEA. Trimming took 5 bases from V and 2 from J; bases not matched to a gene: 5. There are 15 residues in the CDR3. The CDR3 sequence is CASSPGQGAYNEQFF. The CDR3 region has the DNA TGTGCCAGCAGCCCCGGACAGGGAGCCTACAATGAGCAGTTCTTC.

This chain joins TRBV6-1 and TRBJ2-7, with D perhaps matching TRBD2 (6 bases). CDR3 length equals 14 residues. V gave up 4 bases and J gave up 0 bases, with 10 bases separating them. Germline CDR1 and CDR2: MNHNS and SASEGT. CDR3: CASSGGESSYEQYF. In DNA form, the CDR3 reads TGTGCCAGCAGTGGGGGGGAAAGCTCCTACGAGCAGTACTTC.

This chain uses TRBV30 with TRBJ1-3; D uncertain. The CDR3 loop spans 13 amino acids. Germline V lookup: CDR1 GTSNPN, CDR2 SVGIG (reference sequence). Trimming shortened V by 5 bases and J by 3 bases, and 11 bases separated the two germline ends. The CDR3 bases are TGTGCCTGGCTCTATTATTATGGAAACACCATATATTTT. Translating gives CAWLYYYGNTIYF.

The chain has TRBV2 and TRBJ2-2; possible D gene TRBD2, 5 bases. Trimming removed 0 bases at V and 6 bases at J, with 11 bases between. Germline CDR1 is SNHLY and CDR2 is FYNNEI. The CDR3 totals 15 residues. CDR3 sequence reads: CASSEAGLEAGELFF. As DNA, the CDR3 is TGTGCCAGCAGTGAAGCCGGACTCGAGGCCGGGGAGCTGTTTTTT. The whole variable domain, filled in from reference TRBV2 and TRBJ2-2, reads EPEVTQTPSHQVTQMGQEVILRCVPISNHLYFYWYRQILGQKVEFLVSFYNNEISEKSEIFDDQFSVERPDGSNFTLKIRSTKLEDSAMYFCASSEAGLEAGELFFGEGSRLTVL.

V usage is TRBV5-4 and J usage is TRBJ1-1; 12 bases match TRBD1. CDR1 and CDR2 from the germline V gene are SGHNT and YYREEE (reference sequence). CDR3 length: 16 residues. V shed 4 bases and J 5 bases; nucleotides not matched to a gene: 9. CDR3 protein: CASSPGTGGAWTEAFF. The CDR3 nucleotides read TGTGCCAGCAGCCCCGGGACAGGGGGCGCTTGGACTGAAGCTTTCTTT.

The V call is TRBV19, the J call TRBJ2-2, with D possibly being TRBD1 (5 bases). Looked up from germline, CDR1 is LNHDA and CDR2 is SQIVND (reference sequence). The CDR3 loop spans 13 amino acids. Trimming removed 7 bases from V and 4 bases from J, with 10 bases in between. The CDR3 DNA follows: TGTGCCAGTATACGTACAGGCACCGGGGAGCTGTTTTTT. It yields the protein CASIRTGTGELFF. Drawing the rest from reference TRBV19 and TRBJ2-2, the complete variable domain is DGGITQSPKYLFRKEGQNVTLSCEQNLNHDAMYWYRQDPGQGLRLIYYSQIVNDFQKGDIAEGYSVSREKKESFPLTVTSAQKNPTAFYLCASIRTGTGELFFGEGSRLTVL.

J is TRBJ2-1 and V is TRBV5-5; D ambiguous. Trimming removed 0 bases at V and 0 bases at J, with 10 bases between. Germline CDR1 SGHKS, CDR2 YYEKEE (reference sequence). This CDR3 spans 16 amino acids. CDR3 protein: CASSLDRAYSYNEQFF. In nucleotides, the CDR3 is TGTGCCAGCAGCTTGGATAGAGCCTACTCCTACAATGAGCAGTTCTTC.

The chain links TRBV7-9 to TRBJ2-7; the match to TRBD2 covers 10 bases. Looked up from germline, CDR1 is SEHNR and CDR2 is FQNEAQ (reference sequence). This CDR3 contains 14 residues. V shed 5 bases, J shed 6 bases, and the junction held 7 bases outside the gene matches. CDR3: CASSPPSGSSEQYF. The CDR3 DNA reads as TGTGCCAGCAGCCCCCCTAGCGGGAGCTCCGAGCAGTACTTC.

V usage is TRBV5-1 and J usage is TRBJ2-2; 7 bases line up with TRBD1. V lost 1 base and J lost 8; bases outside the gene matches: 8. CDR3 length: 15 residues. Germline CDR1 is SGHRS and CDR2 is YFSETQ. CDR3 nucleotides: TGCGCCAGCAGCTTGCCCGGACAGGTCGGAGGGGAGCTGTTTTTT. This codes for CASSLPGQVGGELFF.